This TCR beta chain emerged from a study of cytomegalovirus exposure and HLA in healthy donors. On the study more broadly: Roughly 180 million T cells yielded approximately 110 million unique TCR beta sequences in earlier analysis.

Study-level points and caveats: Researchers counted roughly 150 TCR beta chains as cytomegalovirus-associated.

The CDR3 is 14 residues long. The germline V gene has CDR1 SGHRS and CDR2 YFSETQ. The V segment lost 4 bases and the J segment 4 bases; nucleotides outside the gene matches: 6. It was with 60 Vbeta and 13 Jbeta primers that the PCR ran. Libraries were prepared by immunoSEQ multiplex PCR; TCRdb keeps only in-frame clonotypes and omits some of them. The top ten hold 2% to 2.5% of the sample, which has roughly 92,000 clones, approximately 7.7% seen once. This clone was seen more than once but under ten times. What it binds is not known. The donors comprised healthy bone marrow donors. This sequence joins TRBV5-1 and TRBJ2-5; 8 bases agree with TRBD2. Sequencing used PBMCs. The sequence was collected from a man aged 45-60 years in good health and CMV-seronegative. The CDR3 loop is CASSPSGWLETQYF. CDR3 sequence (DNA): TGCGCCAGCAGCCCTAGCGGGTGGTTAGAGACCCAGTACTTC.